The clone carrying this T cell receptor beta chain has a handful of counts. These data come from a study of Ad26.COV2.S vaccination and SARS-CoV-2 variants. Study details: Intramuscular Ad26.COV2.S at 5x10^10 or 1x10^11 viral particles.

The treatment denotes: roughly 19 received Ad26.COV2.S at low or high dose, single or two shots; five or six received placebo; per-sample allocation not given. Following the first vaccine or placebo injection, samples were taken on day 63. Clones were sequenced by immunoSEQ multiplex PCR, and TCRdb holds only the in-frame ones, with some missing. In the table there are some 350,000 clones, approximately 85% of which are singletons. V lost 2 bases and J lost 4, with 6 bases in between. Germline CDR1 is MNHNS and CDR2 is SASEGT. The CDR3 is made up of 13 amino acids. Sequenced here: peripheral blood, sampled in a trial of Ad26.COV2.S vaccine versus placebo. The rearrangement links TRBV6-1 to TRBJ1-5; D unclear. The TCR sequence derives from a person aged 18 to 59 who received the Ad26.COV2.S COVID-19 vaccine or a placebo. The CDR3 DNA follows: TGTGCCAGCAGTGAAATTGAGAATCAGCCCCAGCATTTT. It encodes CASSEIENQPQHF.